Listed below are T cell receptor beta chains from one sample, sequenced in a study of spatial heterogeneity in lung cancer. A single record per CDR3 protein comes from TCRdb applying MiXCR to the 5' RACE reads. The sample lists some 25,000 distinct CDR3 sequences; about 7% were seen once. The material sequenced was lung tumor tissue, taken at surgery. The receptors originated from a male donor with early-stage non-small cell lung cancer. Both conserved end residues are part of each CDR3. A D gene is named only where the DNA matches it firmly. Clone size is given for some rows only: seen once, a few or many times, or a class if the clone is expanded.

D gene: -; V gene: TRBV6-2/TRBV6-3; J gene: TRBJ1-1; clone size: -; CDR3 protein: CASSYPARRGRGENTEAFF; CDR3 DNA: TGTGCCAGCAGTTACCCGGCGCGTAGGGGCAGGGGAGAAAACACTGAAGCTTTCTTT
D gene: -; V gene: TRBV5-1; J gene: TRBJ2-7; clone size: many; CDR3 protein: CASSLITGYEQYF; CDR3 DNA: TGCGCCAGCAGCTTAATTACGGGTTACGAGCAGTACTTC
D gene: -; V gene: TRBV29-1; J gene: TRBJ2-7; clone size: many; CDR3 protein: CSVGSEGSPLNEQYF; CDR3 DNA: TGCAGCGTGGGCAGCGAGGGTTCGCCCCTTAACGAGCAGTACTTC
D gene: TRBD2; V gene: TRBV7-2; J gene: TRBJ2-1; clone size: many; CDR3 protein: CASSLSGVSYNEQFF; CDR3 DNA: TGTGCCAGCAGCCTTAGCGGGGTCTCCTACAATGAGCAGTTCTTC
D gene: TRBD1; V gene: TRBV6-5; J gene: TRBJ1-6; clone size: -; CDR3 protein: CASRRSGGSPLHF; CDR3 DNA: TGTGCCAGCAGGAGATCAGGGGGCTCACCCCTCCACTTT
D gene: TRBD2; V gene: TRBV6-6; J gene: TRBJ2-4; clone size: -; CDR3 protein: CASSYSIGTKIAKNIQYF; CDR3 DNA: TGTGCCAGCAGTTACTCAATTGGGACTAAGATAGCCAAAAACATTCAGTACTTC
D gene: -; V gene: TRBV30; J gene: TRBJ2-5; clone size: -; CDR3 protein: CAWSQQGRETQYF; CDR3 DNA: TGTGCCTGGAGTCAACAGGGTCGGGAGACCCAGTACTTC
D gene: -; V gene: TRBV7-7; J gene: TRBJ2-1; clone size: many; CDR3 protein: CASSLTGSSYNEQFF; CDR3 DNA: TGTGCTAGCAGCCTCACGGGAAGCTCCTACAATGAGCAGTTCTTC
D gene: -; V gene: TRBV7-2; J gene: TRBJ1-1; clone size: -; CDR3 protein: CASSFPDSPPEAFF; CDR3 DNA: TGTGCCAGCAGCTTCCCGGACAGTCCCCCAGAGGCTTTCTTT
D gene: -; V gene: TRBV28; J gene: TRBJ1-5; clone size: many; CDR3 protein: CASSLRGRDDQPQHF; CDR3 DNA: TGTGCCAGCAGTTTAAGGGGGAGGGACGATCAGCCCCAGCATTTT
D gene: -; V gene: TRBV5-5; J gene: TRBJ1-5; clone size: many; CDR3 protein: CASSLLGAYSNQPQHF; CDR3 DNA: TGTGCCAGCAGCTTGCTGGGGGCTTATAGCAATCAGCCCCAGCATTTT
D gene: -; V gene: TRBV10-2; J gene: TRBJ1-1; clone size: -; CDR3 protein: CARVPPGAGRPEAFF; CDR3 DNA: TGCGCCAGAGTGCCCCCCGGCGCAGGTCGTCCTGAAGCTTTCTTT
D gene: -; V gene: TRBV3-1; J gene: TRBJ1-4; clone size: many; CDR3 protein: CASSARATNEKLFF; CDR3 DNA: TGTGCCAGCAGCGCTCGTGCCACTAATGAAAAACTGTTTTTT
D gene: TRBD2; V gene: TRBV13; J gene: TRBJ2-7; clone size: few; CDR3 protein: CASSLALSGGDYEQYF; CDR3 DNA: TGTGCCAGCAGCTTAGCCCTTAGCGGGGGGGACTACGAGCAGTACTTC
D gene: TRBD2; V gene: TRBV5-1; J gene: TRBJ2-4; clone size: many; CDR3 protein: CASSFGGDIQYF; CDR3 DNA: TGCGCCAGCAGCTTCGGGGGGGACATTCAGTACTTC
D gene: -; V gene: TRBV27; J gene: TRBJ1-5; clone size: many; CDR3 protein: CASSLIGGGSPQHF; CDR3 DNA: TGTGCCAGCAGTTTAATAGGGGGGGGCTCGCCCCAGCATTTT
D gene: TRBD1; V gene: TRBV4-3; J gene: TRBJ1-5; clone size: many; CDR3 protein: CASSRTGGGQPQHF; CDR3 DNA: TGCGCCAGCAGCCGGACAGGGGGAGGGCAGCCCCAGCATTTT
D gene: TRBD1; V gene: TRBV4-2; J gene: TRBJ2-7; clone size: medium-sized; CDR3 protein: CASSQVIGTAISYEQYF; CDR3 DNA: TGTGCCAGCAGCCAAGTTATTGGGACAGCGATCTCCTACGAGCAGTACTTC
D gene: -; V gene: TRBV10-3; J gene: TRBJ2-3; clone size: many; CDR3 protein: CAISGGTDTQYF; CDR3 DNA: TGTGCCATCAGTGGAGGGACAGATACGCAGTATTTT
D gene: TRBD1; V gene: TRBV12-3/TRBV12-4; J gene: TRBJ2-6; clone size: many; CDR3 protein: CASSTGVGANVLTF; CDR3 DNA: TGTGCCAGCAGTACAGGGGTTGGGGCCAACGTCCTGACTTTC
D gene: -; V gene: TRBV12-5; J gene: TRBJ1-2; clone size: many; CDR3 protein: CASGVGRGNYGYTF; CDR3 DNA: TGTGCTAGTGGTGTCGGAAGGGGGAACTATGGCTACACCTTC
D gene: -; V gene: TRBV4-2; J gene: TRBJ2-1; clone size: once; CDR3 protein: CASSSRYTLNNEQIF; CDR3 DNA: TGTGCCAGCAGCTCGCGGTACACGTTAAACAATGAGCAGATCTTC
D gene: -; V gene: TRBV20-1; J gene: TRBJ1-2; clone size: few; CDR3 protein: CSARGGNYGYTF; CDR3 DNA: TGCAGTGCTAGAGGAGGGAACTATGGCTACACCTTC
D gene: TRBD2; V gene: TRBV5-6; J gene: TRBJ2-2; clone size: few; CDR3 protein: CASSSLPRGGPGELFF; CDR3 DNA: TGTGCCAGCAGCTCCCTCCCGCGGGGGGGCCCCGGGGAGCTGTTTTTT
D gene: -; V gene: TRBV6-1; J gene: TRBJ1-4; clone size: -; CDR3 protein: CASSEQTTNEKLFF; CDR3 DNA: TGTGCCAGCAGTGAACAGACAACTAATGAAAAACTGTTTTTT
D gene: TRBD1; V gene: TRBV5-6; J gene: TRBJ1-5; clone size: many; CDR3 protein: CASSLRQGIRPNQPQHF; CDR3 DNA: TGTGCCAGCAGCTTGCGACAGGGGATTCGGCCAAATCAGCCCCAGCATTTT
D gene: -; V gene: TRBV28; J gene: TRBJ1-1; clone size: many; CDR3 protein: CASSLFTNRQGPRGTEAFF; CDR3 DNA: TGTGCCAGCAGTTTATTCACGAATCGTCAGGGACCCAGGGGCACTGAAGCTTTCTTT
D gene: -; V gene: TRBV6-6; J gene: TRBJ2-7; clone size: many; CDR3 protein: CASSYTADYEQYF; CDR3 DNA: TGTGCCAGCAGTTACACGGCGGACTACGAGCAGTACTTC
D gene: TRBD2; V gene: TRBV7-6; J gene: TRBJ2-1; clone size: many; CDR3 protein: CASSSLAGGAYNEQFF; CDR3 DNA: TGTGCCAGCAGCTCCTTAGCGGGGGGGGCTTACAATGAGCAGTTCTTC
D gene: TRBD1; V gene: TRBV5-1; J gene: TRBJ1-3; clone size: many; CDR3 protein: CASRAGTGSLDGNTIYF; CDR3 DNA: TGCGCCAGCAGGGCCGGGACAGGGTCCCTGGACGGAAACACCATATATTTT
D gene: TRBD1; V gene: TRBV27; J gene: TRBJ1-2; clone size: many; CDR3 protein: CASSLEGQGYSGYTF; CDR3 DNA: TGTGCCAGCAGTTTGGAGGGACAGGGCTATAGCGGCTACACCTTC
D gene: -; V gene: TRBV18; J gene: TRBJ2-2; clone size: many; CDR3 protein: CASSPTGIGELFF; CDR3 DNA: TGTGCCAGCTCGCCTACAGGAATCGGGGAGCTGTTTTTT
D gene: -; V gene: TRBV7-2; J gene: TRBJ1-3; clone size: -; CDR3 protein: CASSLDSRPKTGNTIYF; CDR3 DNA: TGTGCCAGCAGCTTAGATAGCAGGCCCAAGACTGGAAACACCATATATTTT
D gene: TRBD2; V gene: TRBV20-1; J gene: TRBJ2-5; clone size: many; CDR3 protein: CSARNPGGQETQYF; CDR3 DNA: TGCAGTGCTAGAAACCCGGGGGGGCAAGAGACCCAGTACTTC
D gene: TRBD1; V gene: TRBV19; J gene: TRBJ2-2; clone size: many; CDR3 protein: CASSYDWTGITGELFF; CDR3 DNA: TGTGCCAGTAGCTACGACTGGACAGGCATCACCGGGGAGCTGTTTTTT
D gene: TRBD1; V gene: TRBV6-2/TRBV6-3; J gene: TRBJ2-7; clone size: few; CDR3 protein: CASSTSDRGNPYEQYF; CDR3 DNA: TGTGCCAGCAGTACCTCGGACAGGGGAAACCCCTACGAGCAGTACTTC
D gene: -; V gene: TRBV5-4; J gene: TRBJ2-7; clone size: many; CDR3 protein: CASSLMKESLSSYEQYF; CDR3 DNA: TGTGCCAGCAGCTTGATGAAAGAGAGTTTAAGCTCCTACGAGCAGTACTTC
D gene: TRBD2; V gene: TRBV7-2; J gene: TRBJ2-3; clone size: many; CDR3 protein: CASSFGLAGATDTQYF; CDR3 DNA: TGTGCCAGCAGCTTTGGACTAGCGGGGGCCACAGATACGCAGTATTTT
D gene: -; V gene: TRBV13; J gene: TRBJ1-1; clone size: many; CDR3 protein: CASRLRAGEAFF; CDR3 DNA: TGTGCCAGCAGACTCCGGGCCGGGGAAGCTTTCTTT
D gene: TRBD2; V gene: TRBV4-3; J gene: TRBJ2-7; clone size: many; CDR3 protein: CASSPSGNSFSDEQYF; CDR3 DNA: TGCGCCAGCAGCCCTAGCGGGAACTCCTTTAGTGACGAGCAGTACTTC
D gene: -; V gene: TRBV7-9; J gene: TRBJ2-3; clone size: few; CDR3 protein: CASRTDGDTQYF; CDR3 DNA: TGTGCCAGCAGAACGGACGGTGATACGCAGTATTTT
D gene: -; V gene: TRBV20-1; J gene: TRBJ2-3; clone size: medium-sized; CDR3 protein: CSARDQRNRVGTDTQYF; CDR3 DNA: TGCAGTGCTAGAGATCAACGAAACAGGGTTGGGACAGATACGCAGTATTTT
D gene: -; V gene: TRBV18; J gene: TRBJ2-7; clone size: -; CDR3 protein: CASSPREGENEQYF; CDR3 DNA: TGTGCCAGCTCGCCCAGGGAAGGAGAGAACGAGCAGTACTTC
D gene: -; V gene: TRBV27; J gene: TRBJ2-1; clone size: many; CDR3 protein: CASSFGRLNYNEQFF; CDR3 DNA: TGTGCCAGCAGTTTCGGCAGGTTGAACTACAATGAGCAGTTCTTC
D gene: -; V gene: TRBV12-3/TRBV12-4; J gene: TRBJ1-4; clone size: -; CDR3 protein: CASIEQGGGEKLFF; CDR3 DNA: TGTGCCAGCATCGAACAGGGAGGGGGAGAAAAACTGTTTTTT